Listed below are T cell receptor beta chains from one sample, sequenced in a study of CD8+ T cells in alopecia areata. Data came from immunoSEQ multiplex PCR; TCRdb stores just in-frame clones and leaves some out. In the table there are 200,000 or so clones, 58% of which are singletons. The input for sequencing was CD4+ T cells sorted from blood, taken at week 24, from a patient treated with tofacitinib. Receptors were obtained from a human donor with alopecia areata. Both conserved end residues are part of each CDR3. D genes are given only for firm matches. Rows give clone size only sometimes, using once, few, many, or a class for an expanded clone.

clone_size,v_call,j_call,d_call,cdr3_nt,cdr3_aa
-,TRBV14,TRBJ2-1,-,TGTGCCAGCAGCCAATCTCGGCTGGGATGGCAGTTCTTC,CASSQSRLGWQFF
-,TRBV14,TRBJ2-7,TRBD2,TGTGCCAGCAGACTTAGCGGGAGCCAACACTACGAGCAGTACTTC,CASRLSGSQHYEQYF
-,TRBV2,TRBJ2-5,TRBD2,TGTGCCAGCAGTGGTCCCCCTAGCGGGAGTGGAGAGACCCAGTACTTC,CASSGPPSGSGETQYF
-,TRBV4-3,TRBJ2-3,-,TGCGCCAGCAGCCAAGATCCCGGGGGCAGCACAGATACGCAGTATTTT,CASSQDPGGSTDTQYF
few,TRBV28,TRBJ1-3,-,TGTGCTACTTTTGGAAACACCATATATTTT,CATFGNTIYF
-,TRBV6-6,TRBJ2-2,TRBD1,TGTGCCAGCAGTTATGGACAGGTGAACACCGGGGAGCTGTTTTTT,CASSYGQVNTGELFF
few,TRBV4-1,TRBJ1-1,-,TGCGCCAGCAGCCAAGATTGGTCTCACACTGAAGCTTTCTTT,CASSQDWSHTEAFF
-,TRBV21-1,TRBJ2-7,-,TGTGCCAGCAGCCCTTGGAGGACAGGTGGTTGCTTC,CASSPWRTGGCF
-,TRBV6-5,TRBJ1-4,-,TGTGCCAGCAGCTACAGGGCTTCAACTAATGAAAAACTGTTTTTT,CASSYRASTNEKLFF
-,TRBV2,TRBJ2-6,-,TGTGCCAGCACTGGGGTTGGGGCCAACGTCCTGACTTTC,CASTGVGANVLTF
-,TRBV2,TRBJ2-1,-,TGTGCCAGCAGCTACCCAGGGGATGAGCAGTTCTTC,CASSYPGDEQFF
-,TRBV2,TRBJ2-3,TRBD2,TGTGCCAGCAGTGACGGGCTAGCGGGAGACGGGGCAGATACGCAGTATTTT,CASSDGLAGDGADTQYF
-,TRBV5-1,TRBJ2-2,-,TGCGCCAGCAGCTTGGCGCCAGGGAAAAACGGGGAGCTGTTTTTT,CASSLAPGKNGELFF
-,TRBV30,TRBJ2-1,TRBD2,TGTGCCTGGAAGCTCAGCGGGAGGGGAAATGAGCAGTTCTTC,CAWKLSGRGNEQFF
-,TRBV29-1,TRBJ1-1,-,TGCAGCGTTGATGGGGGGCCCACTGAAGCTTTCTTT,CSVDGGPTEAFF
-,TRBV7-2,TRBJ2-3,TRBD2,TGTGCCAGCAGACCGGGACTAGCGGGGGGCACAGATACGCAGTATTTT,CASRPGLAGGTDTQYF
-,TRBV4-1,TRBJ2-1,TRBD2,TGCGCCAGCAGCCAAGGGTCCTGGGCTAGCGGGGCGTACAATGAGCAGTTCTTC,CASSQGSWASGAYNEQFF
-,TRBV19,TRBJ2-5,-,TGTGCCAGTAGTATAGCGGAGACCCAGTACTTC,CASSIAETQYF
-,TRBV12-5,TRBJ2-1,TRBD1,TGTGCTAGTGGTTTGGGACAGGGGCGGTACAATGAGCAGTTCTTC,CASGLGQGRYNEQFF
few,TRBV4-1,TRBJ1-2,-,TGCGCCAGCAGCCAAGAAGCGGGGGTGGGTGGCTACACCTTC,CASSQEAGVGGYTF
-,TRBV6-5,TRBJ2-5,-,TGTGCCAGCAGTCTACCGGGTACGAAGACCCAGTACTTC,CASSLPGTKTQYF
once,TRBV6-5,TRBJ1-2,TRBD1,TGTGCCAGCAGTCCGCGGGACAGCCAAAGAAAGGGCTACACCTTC,CASSPRDSQRKGYTF
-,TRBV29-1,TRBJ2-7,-,TGCAGCGTTGGCAATGACAGGAGTTACGAGCAGTACTTC,CSVGNDRSYEQYF
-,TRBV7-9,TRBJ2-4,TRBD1,TGTGCCAGCAGCTTATCGACAGGGTTGGGCATTCAGTACTTC,CASSLSTGLGIQYF
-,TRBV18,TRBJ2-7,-,TGTGCCAGCTCACCGGGAGACGAGCAGTACTTC,CASSPGDEQYF
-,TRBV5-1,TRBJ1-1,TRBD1,TGCGCCAGCCACCTAGACAGGGGGCTTTCTGAAGCTTTCTTT,CASHLDRGLSEAFF
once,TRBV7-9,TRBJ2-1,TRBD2,TGTGCCAGCAGCTTAGTTAGCGGGAGGGACAATGAGCAGTTCTTC,CASSLVSGRDNEQFF
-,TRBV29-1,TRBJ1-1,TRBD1,TGCAGCGCCGAGGACAGGGGGCGGTCTTCTGAAGCTTTCTTT,CSAEDRGRSSEAFF
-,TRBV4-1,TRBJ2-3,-,TGCGCCAGCAGCCAAGATAGTTTCGGCAGGGGTGCAGATACGCAGTATTTT,CASSQDSFGRGADTQYF
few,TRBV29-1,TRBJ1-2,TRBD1,TGCAGCGTTGGACAGGGGCTCTATGGCTACACCTTC,CSVGQGLYGYTF
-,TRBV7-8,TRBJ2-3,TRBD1,TGTGCCAGCAGCTTCCGGGACAGGGAATTGGATACGCAGTATTTT,CASSFRDRELDTQYF
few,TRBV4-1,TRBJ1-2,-,TGCGCCAGCAGAAAGGCGGGGTATGGCTACACCTTC,CASRKAGYGYTF
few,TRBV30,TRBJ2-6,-,TGTGCCTGGAGTGCGGGGGCGTCAGGGGCCAACGTCCTGACTTTC,CAWSAGASGANVLTF
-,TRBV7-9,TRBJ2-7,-,TGTGCCAGCAGCTTATCCGGCGGGTTGATCTACGAGCAGTACTTC,CASSLSGGLIYEQYF
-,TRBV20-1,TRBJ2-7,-,TGCAGTGCTAGTTCCTTCTACGAGCAGTACTTC,CSASSFYEQYF
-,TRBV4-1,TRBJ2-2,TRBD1,TGCGCCAGCAGCCAAAACTCCGGGACAGCGAACACCGGGGAGCTGTTTTTT,CASSQNSGTANTGELFF
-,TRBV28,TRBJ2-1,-,TGTGCCAGCATTGGGGGGACCTACAATGAGCAGTTCTTC,CASIGGTYNEQFF
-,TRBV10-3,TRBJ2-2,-,TGTGCCATCAGTGAGACAGGGTTAAACACCGGGGAGCTGTTTTTT,CAISETGLNTGELFF
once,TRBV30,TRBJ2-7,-,TGTGCCTGGAGTCTGGGATCCTACGAGCAGTACTTC,CAWSLGSYEQYF
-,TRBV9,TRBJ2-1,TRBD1,TGTGCCAGCAGCGTAGACAGGGGGCAAATCAATGAGCAGTTCTTC,CASSVDRGQINEQFF